This is a list of T cell receptor beta chains from one sample in a study of T cells in localized non-small cell lung cancer. Some clones are missing from TCRdb's copy, which holds only in-frame ones; the method was immunoSEQ multiplex PCR. The sample carries 710 or so clones, roughly 18% recorded once. The sequencing here drew on normal lung tissue next to the tumor, taken before any cancer treatment. These TCRs come from a man aged 40 to 70 with stage III squamous cell lung carcinoma. CDR3s include the opening cysteine and the closing phenylalanine or tryptophan. D genes are given only for firm matches. Expanded clones get a size class; other rows say once, few or many, or leave the size out.

abundance: large; j_gene: TRBJ2-1; d_gene: TRBD2; v_gene: TRBV11-3; CDR3aa: CASRGIGLAGLGEQFF; CDR3nt: TGTGCCAGCAGAGGAATCGGACTAGCGGGGTTGGGTGAGCAGTTCTTC
abundance: few; j_gene: TRBJ2-1; d_gene: -; v_gene: TRBV15; CDR3aa: CATSRGEGQNEQFF; CDR3nt: TGTGCCACCAGCAGAGGTGAGGGGCAGAATGAGCAGTTCTTC
abundance: -; j_gene: TRBJ2-7; d_gene: -; v_gene: TRBV28; CDR3aa: CASGKAYSSYEQYF; CDR3nt: TGTGCCAGCGGAAAAGCCTACAGCTCCTACGAGCAGTACTTC
abundance: few; j_gene: TRBJ1-5; d_gene: TRBD1; v_gene: TRBV28; CDR3aa: CASSIPTGTGDTQPQHF; CDR3nt: TGTGCCAGCAGTATCCCCACCGGGACAGGGGACACGCAGCCCCAGCATTTT
abundance: -; j_gene: TRBJ1-2; d_gene: -; v_gene: TRBV10-2; CDR3aa: CASSPGKGYGYTF; CDR3nt: TGCGCCAGCAGTCCAGGGAAGGGGTATGGCTACACCTTC
abundance: -; j_gene: TRBJ1-1; d_gene: TRBD1; v_gene: TRBV6-8; CDR3aa: CASSYSGRGSGAFF; CDR3nt: TGTGCCAGCAGTTACTCGGGCAGGGGGTCTGGAGCTTTCTTT
abundance: -; j_gene: TRBJ1-1; d_gene: -; v_gene: TRBV18; CDR3aa: CASSIRQGVSFMNTEAFF; CDR3nt: TGTGCCAGCTCAATTCGGCAGGGAGTATCATTCATGAACACTGAAGCTTTCTTT
abundance: medium-sized; j_gene: TRBJ2-7; d_gene: TRBD2; v_gene: TRBV9; CDR3aa: CASSAGWGGEYEQYF; CDR3nt: TGTGCCAGCAGCGCAGGTTGGGGGGGAGAGTACGAGCAGTACTTC
abundance: -; j_gene: TRBJ2-4; d_gene: TRBD2; v_gene: TRBV6-8; CDR3aa: CASSGAGGPDIQYF; CDR3nt: TGTGCCAGCAGTGGAGCGGGGGGGCCTGACATTCAGTACTTC
abundance: medium-sized; j_gene: TRBJ2-2; d_gene: -; v_gene: TRBV11-3; CDR3aa: CASSLSLDYTGELFF; CDR3nt: TGTGCCAGCAGCTTAAGTCTGGATTACACCGGGGAGCTGTTTTTT
abundance: -; j_gene: TRBJ2-3; d_gene: -; v_gene: TRBV6-1; CDR3aa: CASSEAGWTSTDTQYF; CDR3nt: TGTGCCAGCAGTGAAGCGGGCTGGACTAGCACAGATACGCAGTATTTT
abundance: -; j_gene: TRBJ2-3; d_gene: -; v_gene: TRBV28; CDR3aa: CASSLELYTQYF; CDR3nt: TGTGCCAGCAGTTTGGAGCTCTATACGCAGTATTTT
abundance: -; j_gene: TRBJ1-1; d_gene: TRBD1; v_gene: TRBV11-3; CDR3aa: CASSLGQGLNTEAFF; CDR3nt: TGTGCCAGCAGCCTCGGACAGGGGTTGAACACTGAAGCTTTCTTT
abundance: medium-sized; j_gene: TRBJ2-1; d_gene: TRBD2; v_gene: TRBV6-8; CDR3aa: CASTKKGGGASGDYNEQFF; CDR3nt: TGTGCCAGCACCAAGAAGGGGGGAGGGGCTAGCGGGGACTACAATGAGCAGTTCTTC
abundance: large; j_gene: TRBJ2-7; d_gene: TRBD1; v_gene: TRBV11-3; CDR3aa: CASSQYRDRTYEQYF; CDR3nt: TGTGCCAGCAGCCAATACCGGGACAGGACCTACGAGCAGTACTTC
abundance: once; j_gene: TRBJ1-6; d_gene: -; v_gene: TRBV12-1; CDR3aa: CASSFTGAPLRDNSPLHF; CDR3nt: TGTGCCAGCAGCTTCACCGGGGCCCCCTTGAGGGATAATTCACCCCTCCACTTT
abundance: -; j_gene: TRBJ1-5; d_gene: -; v_gene: TRBV15; CDR3aa: CATSRDRSVNQPQHF; CDR3nt: TGTGCCACCAGCAGAGATCGGTCGGTCAATCAGCCCCAGCATTTT
abundance: few; j_gene: TRBJ1-1; d_gene: -; v_gene: TRBV14; CDR3aa: CASSPAVNTEAFF; CDR3nt: TGTGCCAGCAGCCCTGCCGTAAACACTGAAGCTTTCTTT
abundance: few; j_gene: TRBJ1-5; d_gene: -; v_gene: TRBV6-8; CDR3aa: CASSRDSGSGEAQHF; CDR3nt: TGTGCCAGCAGTCGCGATTCAGGGTCCGGAGAAGCCCAGCATTTT
abundance: few; j_gene: TRBJ2-5; d_gene: TRBD1; v_gene: TRBV19; CDR3aa: CASGTGGRETQYF; CDR3nt: TGTGCCAGTGGGACAGGGGGTAGGGAGACCCAGTACTTC
abundance: -; j_gene: TRBJ2-7; d_gene: TRBD1; v_gene: TRBV11-3; CDR3aa: CASSPHEGAHYEQYF; CDR3nt: TGTGCCAGCAGCCCCCACGAGGGGGCCCACTACGAGCAGTACTTC
abundance: -; j_gene: TRBJ2-3; d_gene: TRBD2; v_gene: TRBV28; CDR3aa: CASSVPSGVGSSDTQYF; CDR3nt: TGTGCCAGCAGCGTTCCTAGCGGGGTGGGTTCTTCAGATACGCAGTATTTT
abundance: -; j_gene: TRBJ2-5; d_gene: TRBD1; v_gene: TRBV6-8; CDR3aa: CASSTGGTETQYF; CDR3nt: TGTGCCAGCAGTACAGGGGGCACGGAGACCCAGTACTTC
abundance: large; j_gene: TRBJ2-3; d_gene: -; v_gene: TRBV6-8; CDR3aa: CASKGRVTDTQYF; CDR3nt: TGTGCCAGCAAGGGCAGGGTCACAGATACGCAGTATTTT
abundance: -; j_gene: TRBJ2-1; d_gene: -; v_gene: TRBV9; CDR3aa: CASRPAGAVRDEQFF; CDR3nt: TGTGCCAGCAGGCCCGCGGGGGCGGTTCGGGATGAGCAGTTCTTC
abundance: few; j_gene: TRBJ1-1; d_gene: -; v_gene: TRBV9; CDR3aa: CASSHEGGLNTEAFF; CDR3nt: TGTGCCAGCAGCCACGAGGGGGGGTTGAACACTGAAGCTTTCTTT
abundance: -; j_gene: TRBJ2-1; d_gene: -; v_gene: TRBV5-1; CDR3aa: CASSYRGGQGPYNEQFF; CDR3nt: TGCGCCAGCAGCTATCGGGGGGGACAGGGTCCCTACAATGAGCAGTTCTTC
abundance: few; j_gene: TRBJ1-2; d_gene: -; v_gene: TRBV11-3; CDR3aa: CASSSSSSGLGGYTF; CDR3nt: TGTGCCAGCAGCTCGAGCTCGTCAGGGTTGGGTGGCTACACCTTC
abundance: medium-sized; j_gene: TRBJ2-5; d_gene: -; v_gene: TRBV1; CDR3aa: CASSRSGTGIETQYF; CDR3nt: TGCGCCAGCAGCCGCTCCGGGACAGGGATAGAGACCCAGTACTTC
abundance: few; j_gene: TRBJ2-5; d_gene: -; v_gene: TRBV9; CDR3aa: CASTATGTGEETQYF; CDR3nt: TGTGCCAGCACCGCTACAGGAACCGGGGAAGAGACCCAGTACTTC
abundance: few; j_gene: TRBJ2-1; d_gene: TRBD2; v_gene: TRBV11-3; CDR3aa: CASSPLAGYNNEQFF; CDR3nt: TGTGCCAGCAGCCCACTAGCGGGGTATAACAATGAGCAGTTCTTC
abundance: large; j_gene: TRBJ1-5; d_gene: -; v_gene: TRBV5-1; CDR3aa: CASSSDLHGQPQHF; CDR3nt: TGCGCCAGCAGCTCGGACTTGCACGGTCAGCCCCAGCATTTT
abundance: -; j_gene: TRBJ2-7; d_gene: -; v_gene: TRBV5-1; CDR3aa: CASSLEPPSYEQYF; CDR3nt: TGCGCCAGCAGCTTGGAGCCGCCCTCATACGAGCAGTACTTC
abundance: -; j_gene: TRBJ1-3; d_gene: -; v_gene: TRBV6-8; CDR3aa: CASRRQAYSGNTIYF; CDR3nt: TGTGCCAGCCGCCGACAGGCTTACTCTGGAAACACCATATATTTT
abundance: -; j_gene: TRBJ1-3; d_gene: -; v_gene: TRBV19; CDR3aa: CASSLGSSGNTIYF; CDR3nt: TGTGCCAGTAGTTTGGGCAGCTCTGGAAACACCATATATTTT
abundance: -; j_gene: TRBJ2-1; d_gene: TRBD2; v_gene: TRBV19; CDR3aa: CASSISGGLEEQFF; CDR3nt: TGTGCCAGTAGTATTAGCGGGGGGCTTGAAGAGCAGTTCTTC
abundance: medium-sized; j_gene: TRBJ1-5; d_gene: -; v_gene: TRBV6-8; CDR3aa: CASRPYMDTRSLSNQPQHF; CDR3nt: TGTGCCAGCAGACCCTACATGGACACAAGGAGTCTTAGCAATCAGCCCCAGCATTTT
abundance: -; j_gene: TRBJ2-7; d_gene: -; v_gene: TRBV11-3; CDR3aa: CASSFWGGADEQYF; CDR3nt: TGTGCCAGCTCCTTTTGGGGGGGGGCCGATGAGCAGTACTTC
abundance: large; j_gene: TRBJ1-1; d_gene: -; v_gene: TRBV19; CDR3aa: CASSNDKNTEAFF; CDR3nt: TGTGCCAGTAGTAATGATAAGAACACTGAAGCTTTCTTT
abundance: medium-sized; j_gene: TRBJ1-5; d_gene: TRBD1; v_gene: TRBV11-3; CDR3aa: CASSPEGTGEPNQPQHF; CDR3nt: TGTGCCAGCAGCCCAGAGGGGACAGGCGAGCCTAATCAGCCCCAGCATTTT
abundance: -; j_gene: TRBJ1-1; d_gene: -; v_gene: TRBV6-8; CDR3aa: CASSPSWSTEAFF; CDR3nt: TGTGCCAGCAGCCCCTCATGGAGCACTGAAGCTTTCTTT
abundance: few; j_gene: TRBJ1-6; d_gene: TRBD1; v_gene: TRBV11-3; CDR3aa: CASSPQGANSPLHF; CDR3nt: TGTGCCAGCAGCCCACAGGGGGCTAATTCACCCCTCCACTTT
abundance: few; j_gene: TRBJ1-2; d_gene: -; v_gene: TRBV9; CDR3aa: CASSDGDRLAERGYGYTF; CDR3nt: TGTGCCAGCAGCGACGGAGATCGTTTGGCTGAGCGGGGCTATGGCTACACCTTC
abundance: -; j_gene: TRBJ2-7; d_gene: -; v_gene: TRBV18; CDR3aa: CASSTERYEQYF; CDR3nt: TGTGCCAGCTCAACTGAACGTTACGAGCAGTACTTC
abundance: -; j_gene: TRBJ2-5; d_gene: TRBD1; v_gene: TRBV11-3; CDR3aa: CASSFNRGVQETQYF; CDR3nt: TGTGCCAGCAGCTTTAACAGGGGTGTACAAGAGACCCAGTACTTC
abundance: few; j_gene: TRBJ2-7; d_gene: -; v_gene: TRBV11-3; CDR3aa: CASSLDRAGASYEQYF; CDR3nt: TGTGCCAGCAGCTTGGACCGGGCAGGCGCCAGCTACGAGCAGTACTTC
abundance: -; j_gene: TRBJ1-5; d_gene: -; v_gene: TRBV6-1; CDR3aa: CASSESDSYRPQHF; CDR3nt: TGTGCCAGCAGTGAAAGTGATTCCTATCGGCCCCAGCATTTT
abundance: few; j_gene: TRBJ2-7; d_gene: -; v_gene: TRBV6-7; CDR3aa: CATYGPGEQYF; CDR3nt: TGTGCCACATATGGGCCGGGGGAGCAGTACTTC
abundance: -; j_gene: TRBJ2-3; d_gene: -; v_gene: TRBV29-1; CDR3aa: CSVEHRQRDTDTQYF; CDR3nt: TGCAGCGTTGAACATCGACAGAGGGACACAGATACGCAGTATTTT
abundance: -; j_gene: TRBJ2-7; d_gene: TRBD2; v_gene: TRBV6-9; CDR3aa: CASRGGYEQYF; CDR3nt: TGTGCCAGCAGGGGAGGGTACGAGCAGTACTTC
abundance: -; j_gene: TRBJ1-2; d_gene: TRBD1; v_gene: TRBV6-8; CDR3aa: CASSEGNKDRAGYTF; CDR3nt: TGTGCCAGCAGTGAGGGGAATAAGGACAGGGCTGGCTACACCTTC
abundance: -; j_gene: TRBJ2-2; d_gene: -; v_gene: TRBV6-8; CDR3aa: CASSPKVTGELFF; CDR3nt: TGTGCCAGCAGCCCTAAAGTAACCGGGGAGCTGTTTTTT
abundance: few; j_gene: TRBJ2-3; d_gene: -; v_gene: TRBV4-1; CDR3aa: CASSSEADTQYF; CDR3nt: TGCGCCAGCAGCTCGGAGGCAGATACGCAGTATTTT
abundance: large; j_gene: TRBJ1-5; d_gene: -; v_gene: TRBV6-8; CDR3aa: CASIKPGEPQHF; CDR3nt: TGTGCCAGCATCAAACCTGGGGAGCCCCAGCATTTT